These 25 T cell receptor beta chains came from one sample sequenced in a study of T cell changes during pregnancy in multiple sclerosis (dated by TCRdb to between 2019 and 2020). The library was produced with the immunoSEQ multiplex PCR assay. This immuneACCESS table, as held by TCRdb, lists in-frame sequences with V and J called but not all clones. Of the missing ones, under half trace to an unresolved V gene in checked studies; the others have no known cause. For this sample there are 130,000 or so clones; approximately 95% appear just once. Of the sample, roughly 6.2% falls within the top ten clones. This specimen consisted of peripheral blood, obtained before pregnancy. All receptors derive from a female donor with multiple sclerosis, enrolled in a pregnancy study.

The rearrangement uses TRBV6-6 and TRBJ1-5, with D unclear. The CDR3 extends over 15 amino acids. Germline CDR1 and CDR2: MNHNY and SVGAGI (reference sequence). Trimming shortened V by 6 bases and J by 1 base, and 13 bases separated the two germline ends. The CDR3 loop is CASSYVPESNQPQHF. The DNA for the CDR3 is TGTGCCAGCAGCTATGTCCCGGAGAGCAATCAGCCCCAGCATTTT.

J is TRBJ2-7 and V is TRBV29-1, with 9 bases lining up with TRBD1. Germline V lookup: CDR1 SQVTM, CDR2 ANQGSEA. V lost 6 bases, J lost 6 bases, and 9 bases stayed unmatched. This CDR3 is 13 amino acids long. In DNA form, the CDR3 reads TGCAGCGTCGCTACAGGGGGCGGGGGCGAGCAGTACTTC. Translated: CSVATGGGGEQYF.

The rearrangement links TRBV4-2 to TRBJ1-2, with a possible D match to TRBD1 (5 bases). Trimming shortened V by 0 bases and J by 4 bases, and 12 bases separated the two germline ends. The germline V gene has CDR1 LGHNA and CDR2 YNFKEQ. This CDR3 is built from 15 residues. The CDR3 spells CASSQDWRGTYGYTF. As DNA, the CDR3 is TGTGCCAGCAGCCAAGATTGGAGGGGTACCTATGGCTACACCTTC.

This sequence joins TRBV7-9 and TRBJ2-7; TRBD1 matches 9 bases. The J segment lost 3 bases and the V segment lost 0 bases, leaving 6 bases of the junction unmatched. Germline loops: CDR1 SEHNR, CDR2 FQNEAQ (reference sequence). CDR3 size: 16 residues. CDR3 protein: CASSLAKRQGDYEQYF. The CDR3 nucleotides are TGTGCCAGCAGCTTAGCCAAACGACAGGGGGACTACGAGCAGTACTTC. The variable domain in full, with the rest retrieved from reference TRBV7-9 and TRBJ2-7, is DTGVSQNPRHKITKRGQNVTFRCDPISEHNRLYWYRQTLGQGPEFLTYFQNEAQLEKSRLLSDRFSAERPKGSFSTLEIQRTEQGDSAMYLCASSLAKRQGDYEQYFGPGTRLTVT.

The rearrangement links TRBV27 to TRBJ1-5; the match to TRBD1 covers 8 bases. The CDR3 has 14 residues. The germline V gene has CDR1 MNHEY and CDR2 SMNVEV (reference sequence). V lost 4 bases to trimming and J lost 7 bases; unmatched junction nucleotides: 6. This CDR3 is CASSSGQGGQPQHF. The CDR3 coding sequence is TGTGCCAGCAGTTCTGGACAGGGTGGGCAGCCCCAGCATTTT.

The chain links TRBV6-1 to TRBJ2-7; D is possibly TRBD1 (6 bases). With 3 bases removed from V and 0 bases from J, the gap between germline ends came to 9 bases. The CDR3 has 14 residues. CDR1 and CDR2 from the germline V gene are MNHNS and SASEGT. The CDR3 coding sequence is TGTGCCAGCAGTGAGAACAGGGTCTCCTACGAGCAGTACTTC. Its translation is CASSENRVSYEQYF.

The V and J genes are TRBV19 and TRBJ1-1; a weak D match, TRBD1 (6 bases). The CDR3 has 12 amino acids. The germline V gene has CDR1 LNHDA and CDR2 SQIVND (reference sequence). Trimming shortened V by 4 bases and J by 10 bases, and 13 bases separated the two germline ends. The CDR3 loop is CASSTGETLAFF. DNA of the CDR3: TGTGCCAGTAGTACAGGGGAGACATTAGCTTTCTTT.

The CDR3 DNA sequence: TGTGCCAGCACCGGGATGACTAGCAGGACAGATACGCAGTATTTT. Protein sequence: CASTGMTSRTDTQYF. This chain joins TRBV2 and TRBJ2-3; 7 positions agree with TRBD2. V was pared by 7 bases and J by 3 bases, with 10 bases of the junction left unmatched. This CDR3 is built from 15 residues. In germline, CDR1 is SNHLY, CDR2 FYNNEI.

This clone was seen only once. The J gene is TRBJ1-1, the V gene TRBV4-1; the D gene is possibly TRBD1 (6 bases). The CDR3 consists of 15 residues. The germline V gene has CDR1 MGHRA and CDR2 YSYEKL. V lost 5 bases and J 0 bases, leaving 13 bases between the germline ends. The chain's CDR3 is CASSSREGVNTEAFF. CDR3 bases: TGCGCCAGCAGCTCGAGGGAGGGGGTGAACACTGAAGCTTTCTTT.

V and J are TRBV10-2 and TRBJ1-5; a possible D gene is TRBD1 (6 bases). Germline CDR1 and CDR2: WSHSY and SAAADI. Trimming took off 8 bases at V and 0 bases at J, with 29 bases between the two ends. There are 20 residues in the CDR3. CDR3 loop: CASSYNQGLNTGLSNQPQHF. CDR3 coding DNA: TGCGCCAGCTCGTACAATCAGGGGCTTAATACAGGCCTTAGCAATCAGCCCCAGCATTTT.

This clone has a single count. V gene TRBV4-2 combines with J gene TRBJ2-3; 7 bases match TRBD1. J lost 6 bases, V lost 1 base, and 7 bases had no gene match. Germline V gives CDR1 LGHNA, CDR2 YNFKEQ. CDR3 length equals 15 residues. The CDR3 protein is CASSQGEGAADTQYF. The CDR3 DNA is TGTGCCAGCAGCCAAGGAGAGGGGGCCGCGGATACGCAGTATTTT.

The chain is built from TRBV11-3 and TRBJ2-7; a possible D gene is TRBD1 (5 bases). The germline V and J ends were trimmed by 2 bases and 6 bases, with 8 bases remaining between them. The CDR3 is made up of 12 amino acids. The V gene's germline CDR1 is SGHNT and CDR2 YENEEA. CDR3 in amino acids: CASSLNQGEQYF. CDR3 bases: TGTGCCAGCAGCTTAAACCAGGGCGAGCAGTACTTC.

DNA of the CDR3: TGTGCCAGCAGCTTTGGGGAACCGGGACTAGCGGGAGTTGAGCAGTTCTTC. Translated: CASSFGEPGLAGVEQFF. This chain joins TRBV7-6 and TRBJ2-1; 14 bases match TRBD2. There are 17 residues in the CDR3. Germline lookup yields CDR1 SGHVS and CDR2 FNYEAQ. V lost 3 bases, J lost 9 bases, and 10 bases stayed unmatched.

The chain links TRBV6-1 to TRBJ1-2, with TRBD1 as a possible D gene (5 bases). Trimming shortened V by 6 bases and J by 0 bases, and 11 bases separated the two germline ends. Germline CDR1 MNHNS, CDR2 SASEGT. The CDR3 sequence is 14 residues long. The DNA of the CDR3 is TGTGCCAGCAGCCTACGGGACTCTAACTATGGCTACACCTTC. Residues: CASSLRDSNYGYTF.

This clone was observed a single time. This chain uses TRBV5-1 with TRBJ1-2, with TRBD1 as a possible D gene (5 bases). Trimming pared 4 bases from V and 3 bases from J, leaving 16 bases between. CDR1 and CDR2 (germline): SGHRS, YFSETQ. CDR3 size: 15 residues. The CDR3: CASSPGTFLDYGYTF. The CDR3 DNA reads as TGCGCCAGCAGCCCTGGGACTTTCTTGGACTATGGCTACACCTTC.

The chain combines TRBV7-3 with TRBJ2-1, with 8 bases that match TRBD2. CDR1 and CDR2 from the germline V gene are SGHTA and FQGTGA. The length of the CDR3 is 13 residues. V was pared by 5 bases and J by 7 bases, with 4 bases of the junction left unmatched. In DNA form, the CDR3 reads TGTGCCAGCAGCCCCTCGGGGGGGAATGAGCAGTTCTTC. Amino acid sequence: CASSPSGGNEQFF.

The rearrangement joins TRBV6-5 to TRBJ1-1, with D perhaps matching TRBD1 (5 bases). CDR1 and CDR2 from the germline V gene are MNHEY and SVGAGI. The CDR3 is 12 amino acids. Trimming removed 9 bases at V and 4 bases at J, with 12 bases between. In nucleotides, the CDR3 is TGTGCCAGTCGGAGGGGAGGCACTGAAGCTTTCTTT. It is translated as CASRRGGTEAFF.

The V gene is TRBV9, the J gene TRBJ1-1; 9 bases agree with TRBD1. The trim removed 4 bases at V and 6 bases at J, leaving 16 bases unmatched. Per the germline V gene, CDR1 is SGDLS and CDR2 is YYNGEE. The length of the CDR3 is 17 residues. CDR3 DNA: TGTGCCAGCAGCCCCCGCCCCCCACAGGGGGCTATGGCTGAAGCTTTCTTT. As protein: CASSPRPPQGAMAEAFF.

The sample holds one count of this clone. The chain uses TRBV5-5 and TRBJ2-7; TRBD2 might be the D (5 bases). Trimming shortened V by 3 bases and J by 5 bases, and 15 bases separated the two germline ends. The germline V gene encodes CDR1 SGHKS and CDR2 YYEKEE (reference sequence). This CDR3 contains 14 residues. As DNA, the CDR3 is TGTGCCAGCAGCTCCCCGCCGGGGTTCGACGAGCAGTACTTC. Its protein is CASSSPPGFDEQYF.

V usage is TRBV9 and J usage is TRBJ2-3, with 10 bases fitting TRBD2. The CDR3 is 18 amino acids. Germline CDR1 is SGDLS and CDR2 is YYNGEE. Losses at the gene ends were 1 base for V and 0 bases for J; bases not matched to a gene: 8. DNA of the CDR3: TGTGCCAGCAGCGTAAGCATTACTAGCGGGGTGAGCACAGATACGCAGTATTTT. Translated, it gives CASSVSITSGVSTDTQYF.

The chain recombines TRBV7-8 with TRBJ2-7, with TRBD1 as a possible D gene (5 bases). CDR1 and CDR2 (germline): SGHVS, FQNEAQ. The V end lost 4 bases, the J end lost 1 base, and 11 bases lay between the germline ends. This CDR3 is 14 amino acids long. CDR3 sequence: CASSSLTESYEQYF. In DNA form, the CDR3 reads TGTGCCAGCAGCTCTTTGACAGAATCCTACGAGCAGTACTTC.

J is TRBJ2-7 and V is TRBV19; TRBD2 matches at 9 bases. The germline V gene has CDR1 LNHDA and CDR2 SQIVND (reference sequence). The CDR3 is 13 amino acids. J lost 2 bases, V lost 7 bases, and 3 bases had no gene match. CDR3 sequence reads: CASNAGGTYEQYF. As DNA, the CDR3 is TGTGCCAGTAACGCGGGAGGGACCTACGAGCAGTACTTC.

The V gene is TRBV5-1, the J gene TRBJ2-5; TRBD2 is a possible D gene (5 bases). Trimming pared 0 bases from V and 5 bases from J, leaving 14 bases between. CDR3 length: 15 residues. Germline V gene lookup returns CDR1 SGHRS and CDR2 YFSETQ. CDR3: CASSLAGIAGETQYF. The CDR3 DNA is TGCGCCAGCAGCTTGGCCGGGATAGCTGGGGAGACCCAGTACTTC.

The rearrangement uses TRBV5-1 and TRBJ2-1, with TRBD2 identical over 10 bases. V trimming: 2 bases; J trimming: 5 bases; junction bases outside the gene matches: 7. Germline lookup yields CDR1 SGHRS and CDR2 YFSETQ. The CDR3 covers 16 residues. CDR3 DNA sequence: TGCGCCAGCAGCTTCTCCGCAGGGACTAGCGACAATGAGCAGTTCTTC. Its protein is CASSFSAGTSDNEQFF.

The chain is built from TRBV10-1 and TRBJ2-4; a possible D gene is TRBD2 (5 bases). Trimming stripped 0 bases from V and 9 bases from J, with 18 bases between. The CDR3 covers 16 residues. Per germline, CDR1 WNHNN and CDR2 SYGVQD (reference sequence). CDR3 sequence reads: CASSESWTGKSSIQYF. In DNA, the CDR3 is TGCGCCAGCAGTGAGTCCTGGACCGGGAAGAGCTCCATTCAGTACTTC.